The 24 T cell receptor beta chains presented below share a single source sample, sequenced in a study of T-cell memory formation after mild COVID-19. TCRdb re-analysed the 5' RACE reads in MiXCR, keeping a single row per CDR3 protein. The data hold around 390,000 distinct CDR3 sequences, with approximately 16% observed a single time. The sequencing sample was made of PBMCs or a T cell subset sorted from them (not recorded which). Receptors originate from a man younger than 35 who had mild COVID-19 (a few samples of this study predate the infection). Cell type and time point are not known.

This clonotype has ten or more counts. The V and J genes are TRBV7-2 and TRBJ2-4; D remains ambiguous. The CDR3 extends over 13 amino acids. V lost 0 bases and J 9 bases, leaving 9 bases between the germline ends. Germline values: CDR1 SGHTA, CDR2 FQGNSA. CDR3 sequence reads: CASSLAGNSIQYF. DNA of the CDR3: TGTGCCAGCAGCTTAGCTGGCAATAGCATTCAGTACTTC.

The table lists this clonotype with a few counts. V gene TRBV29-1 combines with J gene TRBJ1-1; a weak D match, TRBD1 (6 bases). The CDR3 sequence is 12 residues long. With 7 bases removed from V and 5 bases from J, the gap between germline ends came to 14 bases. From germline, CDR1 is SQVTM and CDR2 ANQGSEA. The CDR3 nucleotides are TGCAGCGCCGGGGGGGCGCAAACTGAAGCTTTCTTT. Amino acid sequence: CSAGGAQTEAFF.

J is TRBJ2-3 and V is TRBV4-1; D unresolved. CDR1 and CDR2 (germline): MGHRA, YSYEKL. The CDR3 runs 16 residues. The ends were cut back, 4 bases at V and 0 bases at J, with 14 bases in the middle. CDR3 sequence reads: CASSLRFGFSTDTQYF. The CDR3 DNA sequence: TGCGCCAGCAGCCTCCGGTTTGGGTTTAGCACAGATACGCAGTATTTT.

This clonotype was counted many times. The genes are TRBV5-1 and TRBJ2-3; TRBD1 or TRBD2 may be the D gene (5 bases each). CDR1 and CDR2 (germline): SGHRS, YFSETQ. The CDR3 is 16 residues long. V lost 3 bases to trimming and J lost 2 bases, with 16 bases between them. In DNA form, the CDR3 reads TGCGCCAGCAGCTCAACGGGACGGCCTTACACAGATACGCAGTATTTT. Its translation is CASSSTGRPYTDTQYF. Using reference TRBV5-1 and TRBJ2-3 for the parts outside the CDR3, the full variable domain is KAGVTQTPRYLIKTRGQQVTLSCSPISGHRSVSWYQQTPGQGLQFLFEYFSETQRNKGNFPGRFSGRQFSNSRSEMNVSTLELGDSALYLCASSSTGRPYTDTQYFGPGTRLTVL.

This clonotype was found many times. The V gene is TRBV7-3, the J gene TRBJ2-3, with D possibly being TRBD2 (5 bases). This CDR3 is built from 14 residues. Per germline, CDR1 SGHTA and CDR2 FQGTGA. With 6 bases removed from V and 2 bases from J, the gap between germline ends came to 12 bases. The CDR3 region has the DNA TGTGCCAGCAGTAGAACCGGGAACACAGATACGCAGTATTTT. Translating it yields CASSRTGNTDTQYF.

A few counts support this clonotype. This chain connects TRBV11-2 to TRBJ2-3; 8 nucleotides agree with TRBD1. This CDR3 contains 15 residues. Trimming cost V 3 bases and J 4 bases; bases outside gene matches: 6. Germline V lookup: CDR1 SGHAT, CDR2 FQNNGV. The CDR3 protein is CASSFGQGAADTQYF. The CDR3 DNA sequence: TGTGCCAGCAGCTTTGGGCAGGGGGCCGCAGATACGCAGTATTTT. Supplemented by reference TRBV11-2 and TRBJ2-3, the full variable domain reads EAGVAQSPRYKIIEKRQSVAFWCNPISGHATLYWYQQILGQGPKLLIQFQNNGVVDDSQLPKDRFSAERLKGVDSTLKIQPAKLEDSAVYLCASSFGQGAADTQYFGPGTRLTVL.

The CDR3 DNA reads TGTGCCAGCAGTAACAGGACAGGGCGGTTACTCCCCTACGAGCAGTACTTC. Protein product: CASSNRTGRLLPYEQYF. The chain carries TRBV6-5 and TRBJ2-7; 8 nucleotides agree with TRBD1. Losses at the gene ends were 5 bases for V and 2 bases for J; bases not matched to a gene: 14. This CDR3 has 17 residues. Germline CDR1 MNHEY, CDR2 SVGAGI.

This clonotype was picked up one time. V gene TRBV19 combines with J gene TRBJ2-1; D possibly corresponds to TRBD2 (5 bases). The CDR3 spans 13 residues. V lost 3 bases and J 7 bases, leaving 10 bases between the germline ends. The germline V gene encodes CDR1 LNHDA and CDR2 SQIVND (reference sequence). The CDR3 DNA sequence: TGTGCCAGTAGTATTAGCGTAGGTAATGAGCAGTTCTTC. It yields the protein CASSISVGNEQFF.

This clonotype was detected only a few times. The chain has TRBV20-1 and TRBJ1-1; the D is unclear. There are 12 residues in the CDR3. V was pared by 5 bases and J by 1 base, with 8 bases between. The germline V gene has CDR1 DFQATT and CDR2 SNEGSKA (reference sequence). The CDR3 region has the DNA TGCAGTGCTTACGACCAGAACACTGAAGCTTTCTTT. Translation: CSAYDQNTEAFF.

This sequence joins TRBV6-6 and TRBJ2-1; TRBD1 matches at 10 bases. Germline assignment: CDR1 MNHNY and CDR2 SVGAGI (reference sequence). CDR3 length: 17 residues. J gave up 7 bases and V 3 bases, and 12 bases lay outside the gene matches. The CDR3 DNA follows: TGTGCCAGCAGTTATGGGACAGGGGCCCTTCCGGGGAATGAGCAGTTCTTC. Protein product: CASSYGTGALPGNEQFF.

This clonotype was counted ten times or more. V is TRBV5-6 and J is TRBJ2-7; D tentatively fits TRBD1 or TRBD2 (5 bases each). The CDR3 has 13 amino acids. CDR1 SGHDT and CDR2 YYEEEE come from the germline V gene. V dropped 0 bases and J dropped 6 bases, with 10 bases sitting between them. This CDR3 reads CASSLAGDPEQYV. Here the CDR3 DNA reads TGTGCCAGCAGCTTGGCCGGGGACCCCGAGCAGTACGTC.

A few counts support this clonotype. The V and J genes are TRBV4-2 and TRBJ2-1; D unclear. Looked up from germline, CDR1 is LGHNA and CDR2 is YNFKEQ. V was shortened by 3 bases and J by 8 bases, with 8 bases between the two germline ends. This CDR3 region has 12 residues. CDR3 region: CASSQGPYEQFF. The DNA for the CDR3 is TGTGCCAGCAGCCAGGGCCCTTATGAGCAGTTCTTC.

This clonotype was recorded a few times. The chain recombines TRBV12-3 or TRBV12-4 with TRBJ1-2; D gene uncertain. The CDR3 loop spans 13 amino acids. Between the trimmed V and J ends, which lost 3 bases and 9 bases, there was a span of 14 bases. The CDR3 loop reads CASSFSSDSSYTF. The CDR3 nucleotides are TGTGCCAGCAGTTTCTCATCCGATAGCAGCTACACCTTC.

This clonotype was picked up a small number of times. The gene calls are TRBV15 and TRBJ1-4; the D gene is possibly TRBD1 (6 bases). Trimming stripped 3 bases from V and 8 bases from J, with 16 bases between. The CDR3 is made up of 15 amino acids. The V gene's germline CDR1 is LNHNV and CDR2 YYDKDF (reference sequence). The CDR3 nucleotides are TGTGCCACCAGCAGGGATCTCAGGGGTACAGAAAAACTGTTTTTT. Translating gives CATSRDLRGTEKLFF.

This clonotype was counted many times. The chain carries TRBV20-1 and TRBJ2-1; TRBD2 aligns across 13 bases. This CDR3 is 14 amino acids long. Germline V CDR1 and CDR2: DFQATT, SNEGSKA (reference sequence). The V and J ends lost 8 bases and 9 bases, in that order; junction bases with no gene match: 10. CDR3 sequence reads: CSRKTSGGASEQFF. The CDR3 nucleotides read TGCAGTAGAAAAACTAGCGGGGGGGCAAGTGAGCAGTTCTTC.

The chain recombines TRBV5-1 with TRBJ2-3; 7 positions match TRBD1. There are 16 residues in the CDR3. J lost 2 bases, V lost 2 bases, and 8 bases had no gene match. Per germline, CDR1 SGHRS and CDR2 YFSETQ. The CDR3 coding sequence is TGCGCCAGCAGCTTTCTCTCGGGACAGACCACAGATACGCAGTATTTT. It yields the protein CASSFLSGQTTDTQYF.

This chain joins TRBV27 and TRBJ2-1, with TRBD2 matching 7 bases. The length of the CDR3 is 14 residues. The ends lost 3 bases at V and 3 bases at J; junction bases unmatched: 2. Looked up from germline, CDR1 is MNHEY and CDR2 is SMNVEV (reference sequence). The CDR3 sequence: CASSFRGDYNEQFF. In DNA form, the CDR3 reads TGTGCCAGCAGTTTTCGGGGGGACTACAATGAGCAGTTCTTC.

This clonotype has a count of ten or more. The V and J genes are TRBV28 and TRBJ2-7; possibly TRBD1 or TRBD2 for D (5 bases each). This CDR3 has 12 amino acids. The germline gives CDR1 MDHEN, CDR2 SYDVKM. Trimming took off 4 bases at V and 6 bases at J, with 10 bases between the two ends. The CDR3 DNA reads TGTGCCAGCAGTTCCGGGGCCCGCGAGCAGTACGTC. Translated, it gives CASSSGAREQYV.

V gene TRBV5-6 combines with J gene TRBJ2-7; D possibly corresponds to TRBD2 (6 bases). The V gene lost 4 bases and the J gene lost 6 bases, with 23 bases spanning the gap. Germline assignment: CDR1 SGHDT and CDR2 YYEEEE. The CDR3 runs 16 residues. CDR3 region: CASSPSGHKAGLEQYV. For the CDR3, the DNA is TGTGCCAGCAGCCCCTCGGGCCACAAGGCGGGGCTCGAGCAGTACGTC.

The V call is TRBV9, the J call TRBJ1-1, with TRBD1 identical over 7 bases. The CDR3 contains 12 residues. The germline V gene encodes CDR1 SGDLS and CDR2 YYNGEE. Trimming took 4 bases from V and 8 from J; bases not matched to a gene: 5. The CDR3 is CASSPGQAEAFF. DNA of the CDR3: TGTGCCAGCAGCCCCGGACAGGCGGAAGCTTTCTTT.

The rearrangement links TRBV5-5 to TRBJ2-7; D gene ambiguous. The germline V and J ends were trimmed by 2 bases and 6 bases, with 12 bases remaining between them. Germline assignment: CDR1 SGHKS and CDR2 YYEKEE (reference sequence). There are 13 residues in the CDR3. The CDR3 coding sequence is TGTGCCAGCAGCTTATCGGCATCGGGCGAGCAGTACGTC. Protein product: CASSLSASGEQYV.

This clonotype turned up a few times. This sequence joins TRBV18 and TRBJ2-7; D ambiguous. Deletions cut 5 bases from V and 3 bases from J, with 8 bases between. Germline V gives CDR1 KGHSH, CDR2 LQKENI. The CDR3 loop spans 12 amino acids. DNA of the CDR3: TGTGCCAGCTCAGACGGAAACTACGAGCAGTACTTC. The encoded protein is CASSDGNYEQYF.

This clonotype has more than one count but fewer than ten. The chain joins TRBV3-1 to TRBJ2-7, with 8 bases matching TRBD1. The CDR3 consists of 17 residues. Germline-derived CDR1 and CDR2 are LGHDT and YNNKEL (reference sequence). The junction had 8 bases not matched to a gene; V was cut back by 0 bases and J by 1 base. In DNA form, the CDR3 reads TGTGCCAGCAGCCAAGATCGGTGGGACAGGAAGTCCTACGAGCAGTACGTC. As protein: CASSQDRWDRKSYEQYV.

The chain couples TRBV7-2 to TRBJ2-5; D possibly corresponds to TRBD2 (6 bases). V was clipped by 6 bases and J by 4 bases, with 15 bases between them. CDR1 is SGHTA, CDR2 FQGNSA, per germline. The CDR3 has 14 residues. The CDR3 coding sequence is TGTGCCAGCAGATTATTATTACTAGCAGAGACCCAGTACTTC. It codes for CASRLLLLAETQYF.